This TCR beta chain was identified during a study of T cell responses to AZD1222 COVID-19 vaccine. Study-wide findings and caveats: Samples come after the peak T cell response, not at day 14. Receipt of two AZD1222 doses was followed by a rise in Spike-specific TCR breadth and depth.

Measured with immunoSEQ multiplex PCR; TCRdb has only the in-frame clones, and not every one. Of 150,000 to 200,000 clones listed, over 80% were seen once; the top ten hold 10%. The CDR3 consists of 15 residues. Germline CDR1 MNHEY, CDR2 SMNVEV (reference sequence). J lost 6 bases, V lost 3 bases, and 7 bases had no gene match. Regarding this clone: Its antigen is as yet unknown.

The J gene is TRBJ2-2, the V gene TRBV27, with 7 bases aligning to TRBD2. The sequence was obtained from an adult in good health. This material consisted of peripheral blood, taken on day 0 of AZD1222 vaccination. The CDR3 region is CASSFGREGPGELFF. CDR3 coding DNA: TGTGCCAGCAGTTTTGGAAGGGAGGGGCCCGGGGAGCTGTTTTTT.